This T cell receptor beta chain stems from a study of T cells after yellow fever vaccination. Study-wide results and caveats: Once the booster was given, most primary-vaccination clones reappeared, at about 97% for CD4 and around 90% for CD8. A weaker but faster secondary response was observed, peaking on day 5 versus 15. Overall, a small share of clonotypes was seen in both CD4 and CD8 compartments.

5'RACE template switching produced TCR cDNA carrying a universal primer site and UMIs. TCRdb reprocessed the 5' RACE reads via MiXCR and lists one record per CDR3 protein. The sample carries 150,000 to 200,000 distinct CDR3 sequences, 5.5% to 8% recorded once. The CDR3 contains 13 residues. CDR1 SGHTA and CDR2 FQGNSA come from the germline V gene. The V and J ends lost 3 bases and 8 bases respectively, with 8 bases between them. This clonotype was recorded at least ten times. Antigen specificity is unknown. The sample consisted of CD4+ T cells sorted from PBMCs, taken on the day of the first yellow fever vaccination. The gene calls are TRBV7-2 and TRBJ1-6; D gene unclear. This receptor was taken from a man aged 18 to 35 who received the YFV17D yellow fever vaccine. The CDR3 region is CASSLVGYSPLHF. The CDR3 DNA reads as TGTGCCAGCAGCTTGGTGGGCTATTCACCCCTCCACTTT.